The clone carrying this T cell receptor (beta chain) has a handful of counts. The data derive from a study of T cell repertoires in cytomegalovirus infection. TCRdb reprocessed the reads with MiXCR, giving one entry per CDR3 protein. The sample holds about 530,000 distinct CDR3 sequences, around 27% seen once. CDR1 is SEHNR, CDR2 FQNEAQ, per germline (reference sequence). The length of the CDR3 is 15 residues. The V end was cut by 1 base, the J end by 2 bases, with 11 bases between. Sequencing was carried out using PBMCs. The chain has TRBV7-9 and TRBJ2-5, with unresolved D. The TCR originated in a human donor in good health (CMV status not recorded). Some clones in this sample may be carry-over from other donors' samples. The CDR3 DNA reads as TGTGCCAGCAGCTTAGTGGAGACAACACAAGAGACCCAGTACTTC. Translating it yields CASSLVETTQETQYF.